This T cell receptor (beta chain) comes out of a study of blood T cell repertoires in COVID-19. Study in general: Whether acute or convalescent, the COVID-19 samples came from the United States, Italy and Spain.

There are 13 residues in the CDR3. Germline V CDR1 and CDR2: MNHEY, SVGAGI. The method was immunoSEQ multiplex PCR; TCRdb's version includes in-frame clones alone and lacks a portion of them. Of around 75,000 clones in the sample, more than 70% were seen once. The chain joins TRBV6-5 to TRBJ2-7; no reliable D call. The specimen sequenced was peripheral blood. This TCR derives from a human donor in a cohort sampled during active COVID-19. The CDR3 here is CASSDSSSYEQYV. The CDR3 nucleotides are TGTGCCAGCAGTGACTCTTCGTCCTACGAGCAGTACGTC.